This T cell receptor beta chain was sequenced for a study of T cell repertoires in cytomegalovirus infection. About the study: Use of recently identified HLA-C-restricted and well-studied HLA-B-restricted CMV epitopes was part of the study. CMV infection plus the matching HLA type was flagged by public TCR beta signatures.

One entry per CDR3 protein, called by TCRdb with MiXCR from the reads. The sample records about 700,000 distinct CDR3 sequences, roughly 36% being singletons. This clonotype was counted ten times or more. The target antigen is unknown. Looked up from germline, CDR1 is SGHTA and CDR2 is FQGNSA. This CDR3 has 14 residues. V was clipped by 5 bases and J by 1 base, with 11 bases between them. Findings and limits, study-wide: Of the TCR beta families, the public ones yielded a cumulative frequency that identified carriers of CMV plus the relevant HLA. In two of eight donors, the top clonotype was HLA-C-restricted CMV-specific.

The V gene is TRBV7-2, the J gene TRBJ1-1; D call uncertain. The sequence came from a human donor in good health (CMV status not recorded). Some clones in this sample may be carry-over from other donors' samples. The source material was cultured PBMCs, sampled from culture after CMV antigen stimulation. CDR3 in DNA: TGTGCCAGCAGCCTAAGATCCGGGAACACTGAAGCTTTCTTT. Its translation: CASSLRSGNTEAFF.